This T cell receptor beta chain was retrieved from a study of shared clonotypes between healthy human individuals. Overall study context: Each donor had three CD4 naive, three CD4 memory, two CD8 naive and one CD8 memory plate.

Of note for this clone: One end of the junction varies from germline; a read error may be responsible.

Germline loops: CDR1 SQVTM, CDR2 ANQGSEA. The CDR3 extends over 13 amino acids. Some 30,000 T cell genomes, or around 0.2 ug DNA, went into the sorted-subset replicate PCRs. Using immunoSEQ multiplex PCR, the repertoire was profiled, and TCRdb retains in-frame clones only, with some absent. The top ten clones hold around 0.45% of a sample with around 1.5 million clones, 95% to 99% of them seen once. The sample comprised naive CD4+ T cells sorted from blood. Described subset: CD45RA+ positively selected. The receptor was derived from a man aged 25-45 years in good health. V usage is TRBV29-1 and J usage is TRBJ1-1; 7 bases fit TRBD1. The CDR3 region has the DNA TGCAGCGTTCAAGACAGGGTAGCCACTGAAGCTTTCTTT. Its protein is CSVQDRVATEAFF. Combining the CDR3 with reference TRBV29-1 and TRBJ1-1 gives the whole variable domain SAVISQKPSRDICQRGTSLTIQCQVDSQVTMMFWYRQQPGQSLTLIATANQGSEATYESGFVIDKFPISRPNLTFSTLTVSNMSPEDSSIYLCSVQDRVATEAFFGQGTRLTVV.